These T cell receptor beta chains were read from a single sample in a study of T cell clonotyping in hematopoietic cell transplantation. Some clones are missing from TCRdb's copy, which holds only in-frame ones; the method was immunoSEQ multiplex PCR. The data show more than 65,000 clones, with about 94% seen just once and roughly 1.7% held by the top ten. Sequencing used peripheral blood mononuclear cells. Receptors were obtained from a man aged 45 to 65 in good health. Some clones in this sample may be carry-over from other donors' samples. CDR3s include the opening cysteine and the closing phenylalanine or tryptophan. Fields, in order: V gene, D gene, clone size, J gene, CDR3 DNA, CDR3 protein. D genes are given only for firm matches. Clone size is stated in some rows and not others, as once, few, many or a class when expanded.

TRBV5-1	NA	NA	TRBJ2-5	TGCGCCAGCAGCAAACCGGGAGTCGATGAGACCCAGTACTTC	CASSKPGVDETQYF
TRBV10-2	NA	once	TRBJ2-1	TGCGCCAGCAGTGATAGGAATGAGCAGTTCTTC	CASSDRNEQFF
TRBV2	NA	NA	TRBJ1-4	TGTGCCAGCAGCTCTAGGATTGCAACTAATGAAAAACTGTTTTTT	CASSSRIATNEKLFF
TRBV6-5	TRBD1	NA	TRBJ1-1	TGTGCCAGCAGTTCCCGGACAGGGGGCACTGAAGCTTTCTTT	CASSSRTGGTEAFF
TRBV7-2	NA	NA	TRBJ2-7	TGTGCCAGCAGCTTATTGGGGGGAAGCCCTTACGAGCAGTACTTC	CASSLLGGSPYEQYF
TRBV5-1	NA	NA	TRBJ2-5	TGCGCCAGCAGCTTGCGAGATCCGGGCCAAGAGACCCAGTACTTC	CASSLRDPGQETQYF
TRBV20-1	NA	few	TRBJ2-5	TGCAGTGCGACCCACCAAGAGACCCAGTACTTC	CSATHQETQYF
TRBV6-5	NA	NA	TRBJ2-5	TGTGCCAGCAGTTACCGCCAGGGGGGGGAGACCCAGTACTTC	CASSYRQGGETQYF
TRBV28	NA	NA	TRBJ2-2	TGTGCCAGCAGTTTAACATACACCGGGGAGCTGTTTTTT	CASSLTYTGELFF
TRBV6-1	NA	NA	TRBJ1-5	TGTGCCAGCAGTAAACCCGTTAATCAGCCCCAGCATTTT	CASSKPVNQPQHF
TRBV28	NA	NA	TRBJ2-1	TGTGCCAGCAGGCCTGACAGAAACAACTACAATGAGCAGTTCTTC	CASRPDRNNYNEQFF
TRBV27	NA	NA	TRBJ2-3	TGTGCCAGCAGTACCCTGACAAGAGCGGGCCACCGCACAGATACGCAGTATTTT	CASSTLTRAGHRTDTQYF
TRBV21-1	NA	NA	TRBJ1-2	TGTGCCAGCAACGGGACAGTACGCAACTATGGCTACACCTTC	CASNGTVRNYGYTF
TRBV6-1	TRBD1	NA	TRBJ1-2	TGTGCCAGCAGTCTCCGGACAGGGGGCTCCTATGGCTACACCTTC	CASSLRTGGSYGYTF
TRBV6-1	NA	NA	TRBJ1-3	TGTGCCACCTCTTACAATGGGGCCATATATTTT	CATSYNGAIYF
TRBV4-3	NA	NA	TRBJ2-5	TGCGCCAGCAGCCACTCGAGGGGTCTCCGCGGACAAGAGACCCAGTACTTC	CASSHSRGLRGQETQYF
TRBV29-1	TRBD1	NA	TRBJ2-1	TGCAGCGTTGGGTTATACAGGGGGCCTTACAATGAGCAGTTCTTC	CSVGLYRGPYNEQFF
TRBV14	NA	NA	TRBJ1-1	TGTGCCAGCAGTCGCGTTTACAGTGAAGCTTTCTTT	CASSRVYSEAFF
TRBV6-1	TRBD1	once	TRBJ1-1	TGTGCCAGCAGGGCCGTAACAGGGGTAACTGAAGCTTTCTTT	CASRAVTGVTEAFF
TRBV19	TRBD1	NA	TRBJ1-5	TGTGCCAGTAGTATAGATGGGACAGGGGCGAGGGTGCCCCAGCATTTT	CASSIDGTGARVPQHF
TRBV4-2	NA	NA	TRBJ1-1	TGTGCCAGCAGCCAAGCAGGCAGGGGGAACACTGAAGCTTTCTTT	CASSQAGRGNTEAFF
TRBV28	NA	NA	TRBJ2-5	TGTGCCAGCTCCAGTACTAAAGAGACCCAGTACTTC	CASSSTKETQYF
TRBV2	NA	NA	TRBJ2-7	TGTGCCAGCCTAGCAGGGGTCGAGCAGTACTTC	CASLAGVEQYF
TRBV7-2	NA	NA	TRBJ1-1	TGTGCCAGCAGCTTAAATTCCTTAATCGAAGCTTTCTTT	CASSLNSLIEAFF
TRBV28	TRBD1	few	TRBJ1-2	TGTGCCAGCACGGGACAGGTTACTAACTATGGCTACACCTTC	CASTGQVTNYGYTF
TRBV10-3	NA	NA	TRBJ1-1	TGTGCCATCAGTGAGTCGACAGGCTGGGGGACTGAAGCTTTCTTT	CAISESTGWGTEAFF
TRBV5-1	NA	NA	TRBJ1-1	TGCGCCAGCAGCTTGGATACAGGTCTGGCTGAAGCTTTCTTT	CASSLDTGLAEAFF
TRBV5-1	NA	NA	TRBJ1-2	TGCGCCAGCAGCATCGGATCCGACTCCCTCGTCTCCTATGGCTACACCTTC	CASSIGSDSLVSYGYTF
TRBV10-3	NA	NA	TRBJ2-2	TGTGCCATCAGTGAGGAATCGAACACCGGGGAGCTGTTTTTT	CAISEESNTGELFF
TRBV5-6	TRBD1	NA	TRBJ2-7	TGTGCCAGCAGCAGCAAACACAGGGGTGGTCTCTACGAGCAGTACTTC	CASSSKHRGGLYEQYF
TRBV20-1	NA	NA	TRBJ1-1	TGCAGTGCTCCCATTGGGACAGAAGCTTTCTTT	CSAPIGTEAFF
TRBV7-2	TRBD1	once	TRBJ2-5	TGTGCCAGCAGCTCAAACAGGGGGCAAGAGACCCAGTACTTC	CASSSNRGQETQYF
TRBV30	NA	NA	TRBJ1-2	TGTGCCTGGAGTAGAGGCTACGGCTACACCTTC	CAWSRGYGYTF
TRBV6-1	TRBD2	NA	TRBJ2-3	TGTGCCGCTTCGGTACTAGCGGCCGGGGAAGATACGCAGTATTTT	CAASVLAAGEDTQYF
TRBV19	NA	NA	TRBJ2-2	TGTGCCAGTAGTACCCCCCCGTTAAGGGAGAACCCCGGGGAGCTGTTTTTT	CASSTPPLRENPGELFF
TRBV11-2	TRBD1	NA	TRBJ2-7	TGTGCCAGCAGCACCCACAGGGGACGGGCCTACGAGCAGTACTTC	CASSTHRGRAYEQYF
TRBV4-1	TRBD2	NA	TRBJ2-7	TGCGCCAGCAGCCAGACTAGCCGCCCCTACGAGCAGTACTTC	CASSQTSRPYEQYF
TRBV5-5	TRBD1	NA	TRBJ1-2	TGTGCCAGCAGCTCCGGGACAGGGTTCTATGGCTACACCTTC	CASSSGTGFYGYTF
TRBV9	NA	NA	TRBJ2-2	TGTGCCAGCAGCGTATCCCGAGGGGAGCTGTTTTTT	CASSVSRGELFF
TRBV6-1	NA	NA	TRBJ2-7	TGTGCCAGCAGTGAAGCGCTTCGGTACGAGCAGTACTTC	CASSEALRYEQYF
TRBV2	NA	NA	TRBJ1-5	TGTGCCAGCAGAACTGACAGGCTTAGCAATCAGCCCCAGCATTTT	CASRTDRLSNQPQHF
TRBV29-1	NA	NA	TRBJ1-1	TGCAGCGTTGAACCTATTACAGGGAGGGCACCCACTGAAGCTTTCTTT	CSVEPITGRAPTEAFF
TRBV9	NA	NA	TRBJ1-1	TGTGCCAGCAGCGTAAGTAAGTTGGTGGCAATGAACACTGAAGCTTTCTTT	CASSVSKLVAMNTEAFF
TRBV2	NA	few	TRBJ2-1	TGTGCCAGCAGTGGGTATGGGTTTAATGAGCAGTTCTTC	CASSGYGFNEQFF
TRBV5-4	NA	NA	TRBJ1-1	TGTGCCAGCAGCTTGGGAGGGAGAAACACTGAAGCTTTCTTT	CASSLGGRNTEAFF
TRBV9	NA	NA	TRBJ2-7	TGTGCCAGCAGCGTAGTGGTAGGGGGCGAGCAGTACTTC	CASSVVVGGEQYF
TRBV2	NA	NA	TRBJ1-1	TGTGCCAGCAGTGTGGACACTGAAGCTTTCTTT	CASSVDTEAFF
TRBV5-8	TRBD1	NA	TRBJ1-2	TGTGCCAGCAGCGCGGGGACAGGCTTACCCTATGGCTACACCTTC	CASSAGTGLPYGYTF
TRBV5-4	TRBD2	NA	TRBJ2-3	TGTGCCAGCAGCGGGACTACGAGGAGCACAGATACGCAGTATTTT	CASSGTTRSTDTQYF
TRBV6-6	NA	NA	TRBJ1-2	TGTGCCAGCACCGACAAGCCGGGCTACACCTTC	CASTDKPGYTF
TRBV28	TRBD1	NA	TRBJ2-2	TGTGCCAGCAGGCGGGGAGGGACAGGGTCGTCCGGGGAGCTGTTTTTT	CASRRGGTGSSGELFF
TRBV27	NA	NA	TRBJ2-2	TGTGCCAGCAGACGGGCCGGATCAAACACCGGGGAGCTGTTTTTT	CASRRAGSNTGELFF
TRBV7-9	NA	NA	TRBJ2-1	TGTGCCAGCAGCTACAGTAAGGATGAGCAGTTCTTC	CASSYSKDEQFF
TRBV7-7	NA	NA	TRBJ2-7	TGTGCTTTACGGACCCTTTTGGGCGAGCAGTACTTC	CALRTLLGEQYF